This TCR beta chain was sequenced during a study of T cell responses to AZD1222 COVID-19 vaccine. The germline V and J ends were trimmed by 0 bases and 2 bases, with 14 bases remaining between them. Looked up from germline, CDR1 is SGDLS and CDR2 is YYNGEE. The CDR3 consists of 17 residues. Sequenced by immunoSEQ multiplex PCR; TCRdb stores in-frame clones only, minus some. The sample holds roughly 150,000 clones, roughly nine tenths seen once. This clone was seen only once. No antigen is known for it. Whole-study findings and limits: Spike-specific TCR breadth rose after two AZD1222 doses, and depth rose as well. At 160-218 and 743-854, vaccine-associated CD4 TCRs were dominant, and they spanned spike. Without day 14 samples, only post-peak T cell repertoires were studied.

The material sequenced was peripheral blood, taken 28 days after the second AZD1222 dose. This sequence originates from an adult who received the AZD1222 COVID-19 vaccine. The rearrangement joins TRBV9 to TRBJ2-2, with D maybe TRBD1 (7 bases). The CDR3 DNA reads as TGTGCCAGCAGCGTAGCACCGACAGGGACTAACACCGGGGAGCTGTTTTTT. It specifies CASSVAPTGTNTGELFF.